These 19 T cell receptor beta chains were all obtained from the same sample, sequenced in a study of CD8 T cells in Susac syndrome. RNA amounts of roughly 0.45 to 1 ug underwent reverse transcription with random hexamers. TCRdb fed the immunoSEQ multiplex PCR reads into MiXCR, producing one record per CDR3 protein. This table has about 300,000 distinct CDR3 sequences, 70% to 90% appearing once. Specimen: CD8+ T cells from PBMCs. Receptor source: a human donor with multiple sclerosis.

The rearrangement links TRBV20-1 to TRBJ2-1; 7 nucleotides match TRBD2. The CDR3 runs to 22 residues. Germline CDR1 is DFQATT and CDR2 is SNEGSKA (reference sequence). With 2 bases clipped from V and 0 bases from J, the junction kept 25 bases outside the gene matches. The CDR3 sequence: CSARSDIPGLADPTSSYNEQFF. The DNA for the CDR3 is TGCAGTGCTAGATCCGATATCCCGGGGCTAGCGGACCCTACGAGCTCCTACAATGAGCAGTTCTTC.

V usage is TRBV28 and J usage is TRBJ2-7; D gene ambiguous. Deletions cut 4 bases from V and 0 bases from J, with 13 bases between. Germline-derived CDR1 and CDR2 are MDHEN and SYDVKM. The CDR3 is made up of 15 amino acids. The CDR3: CASSYWGLTSYEQYF. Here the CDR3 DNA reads TGTGCCAGCAGTTATTGGGGATTAACCTCCTACGAGCAGTACTTC.

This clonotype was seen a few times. CDR3 residues: CASSQEVNVLYYEQYF. In DNA form, the CDR3 reads TGTGCCAGCAGCCAAGAGGTTAACGTCTTATATTACGAGCAGTACTTC. The gene calls are TRBV4-2 and TRBJ2-7, with D hard to call. From germline, CDR1 is LGHNA and CDR2 YNFKEQ. Between the trimmed V and J ends, which lost 0 bases and 4 bases, there was a span of 16 bases. This CDR3 region has 16 residues.

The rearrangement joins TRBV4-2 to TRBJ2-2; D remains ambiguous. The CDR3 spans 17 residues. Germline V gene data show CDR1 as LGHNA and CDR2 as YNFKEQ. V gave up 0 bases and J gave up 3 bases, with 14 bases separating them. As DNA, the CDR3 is TGTGCCAGCAGCCAAGAGTTTGTTAGGACCTACACCGGGGAGCTGTTTTTT. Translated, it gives CASSQEFVRTYTGELFF.

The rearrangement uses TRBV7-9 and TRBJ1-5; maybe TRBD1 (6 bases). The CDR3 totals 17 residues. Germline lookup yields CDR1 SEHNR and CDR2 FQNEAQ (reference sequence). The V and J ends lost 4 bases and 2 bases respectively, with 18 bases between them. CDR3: CASSSPRGGYRNQPQHF. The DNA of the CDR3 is TGTGCCAGCAGCTCCCCAAGGGGGGGATATCGCAATCAGCCCCAGCATTTT.

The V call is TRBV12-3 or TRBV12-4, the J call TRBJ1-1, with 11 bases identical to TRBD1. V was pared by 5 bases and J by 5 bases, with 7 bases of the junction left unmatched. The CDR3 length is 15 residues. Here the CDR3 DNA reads TGTGCCAGCAGTCCCACGGACAGGGGGCGGACTGAAGCTTTCTTT. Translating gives CASSPTDRGRTEAFF.

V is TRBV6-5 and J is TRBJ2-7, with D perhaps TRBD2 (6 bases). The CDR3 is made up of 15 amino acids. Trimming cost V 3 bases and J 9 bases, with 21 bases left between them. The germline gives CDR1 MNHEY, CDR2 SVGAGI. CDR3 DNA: TGTGCCAGCAGTTATCGGATGGGGGGAGAGAGCTGGCAGTACTTC. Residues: CASSYRMGGESWQYF.

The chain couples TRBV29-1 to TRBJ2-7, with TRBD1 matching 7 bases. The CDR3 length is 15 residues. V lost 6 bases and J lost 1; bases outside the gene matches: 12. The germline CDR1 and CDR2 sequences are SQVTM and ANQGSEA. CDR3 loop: CSVETRDSVSYEQYF. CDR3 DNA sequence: TGCAGCGTCGAAACCCGGGACAGCGTTTCCTACGAGCAGTACTTC.

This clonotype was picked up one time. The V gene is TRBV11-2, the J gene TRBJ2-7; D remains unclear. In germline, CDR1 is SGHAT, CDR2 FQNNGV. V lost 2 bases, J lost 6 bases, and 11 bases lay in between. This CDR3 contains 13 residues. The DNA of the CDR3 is TGTGCCAGCAGCTTACTGTCCGGGCCCGAGCAGTACTTC. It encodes CASSLLSGPEQYF. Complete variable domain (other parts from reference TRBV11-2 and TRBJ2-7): EAGVAQSPRYKIIEKRQSVAFWCNPISGHATLYWYQQILGQGPKLLIQFQNNGVVDDSQLPKDRFSAERLKGVDSTLKIQPAKLEDSAVYLCASSLLSGPEQYFGPGTRLTVT.

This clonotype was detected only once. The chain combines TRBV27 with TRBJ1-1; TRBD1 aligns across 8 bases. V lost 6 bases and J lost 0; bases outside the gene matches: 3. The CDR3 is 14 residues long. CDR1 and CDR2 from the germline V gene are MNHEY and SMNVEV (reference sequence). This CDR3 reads CASSTGGMNTEAFF. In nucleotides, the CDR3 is TGTGCCAGCAGCACAGGGGGAATGAACACTGAAGCTTTCTTT.

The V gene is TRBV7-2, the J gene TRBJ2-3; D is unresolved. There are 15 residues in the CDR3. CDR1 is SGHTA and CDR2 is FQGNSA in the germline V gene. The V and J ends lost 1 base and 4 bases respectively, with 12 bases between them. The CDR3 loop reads CASSLEVGGADTQYF. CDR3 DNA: TGTGCCAGCAGCTTAGAGGTGGGCGGCGCAGATACGCAGTATTTT.

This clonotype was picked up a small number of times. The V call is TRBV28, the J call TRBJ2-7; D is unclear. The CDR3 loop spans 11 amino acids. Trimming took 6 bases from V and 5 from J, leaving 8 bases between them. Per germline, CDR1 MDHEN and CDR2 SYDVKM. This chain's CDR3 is CASSLSDEQYF. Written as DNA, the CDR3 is TGTGCCAGCAGCCTCAGTGACGAGCAGTACTTC.

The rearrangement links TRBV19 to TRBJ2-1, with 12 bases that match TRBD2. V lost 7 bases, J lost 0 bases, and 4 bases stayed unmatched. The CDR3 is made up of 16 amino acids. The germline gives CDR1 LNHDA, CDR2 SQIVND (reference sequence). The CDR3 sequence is CASTTSGRPSYNEQFF. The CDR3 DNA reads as TGTGCCAGTACTACTAGCGGGAGGCCCTCCTACAATGAGCAGTTCTTC.

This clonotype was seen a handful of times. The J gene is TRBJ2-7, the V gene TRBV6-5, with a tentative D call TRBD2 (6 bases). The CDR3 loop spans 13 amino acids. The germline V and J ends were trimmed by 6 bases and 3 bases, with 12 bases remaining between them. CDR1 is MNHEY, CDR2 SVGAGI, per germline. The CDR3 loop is CASSPGTLYEQYF. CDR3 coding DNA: TGTGCCAGCAGCCCCGGGACTCTCTACGAGCAGTACTTC.

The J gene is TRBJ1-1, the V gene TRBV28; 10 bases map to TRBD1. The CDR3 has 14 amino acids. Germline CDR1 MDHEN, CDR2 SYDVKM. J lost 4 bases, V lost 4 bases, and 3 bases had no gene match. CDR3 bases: TGTGCCAGCAGTTCGGGGACAGGGGCCACTGAAGCTTTCTTT. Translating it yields CASSSGTGATEAFF. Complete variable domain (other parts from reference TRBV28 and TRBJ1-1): DVKVTQSSRYLVKRTGEKVFLECVQDMDHENMFWYRQDPGLGLRLIYFSYDVKMKEKGDIPEGYSVSREKKERFSLILESASTNQTSMYLCASSSGTGATEAFFGQGTRLTVV.

CDR3 nucleotides: TGTGCCAGCAGCCAAGCCGTCGATACCGGGGAGCTGTTTTTT. This codes for CASSQAVDTGELFF. The chain couples TRBV3-1 to TRBJ2-2; unclear D gene. The germline gives CDR1 LGHDT, CDR2 YNNKEL (reference sequence). There are 14 residues in the CDR3. Deletions cut 1 base from V and 5 bases from J, with 8 bases between.

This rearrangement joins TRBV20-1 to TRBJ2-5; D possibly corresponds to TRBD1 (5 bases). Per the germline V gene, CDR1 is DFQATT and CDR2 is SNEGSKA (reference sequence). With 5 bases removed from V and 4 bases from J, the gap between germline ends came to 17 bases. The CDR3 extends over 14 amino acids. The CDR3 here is CSAAPSRVGETQYF. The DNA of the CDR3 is TGCAGTGCTGCCCCCTCCAGGGTCGGAGAGACCCAGTACTTC.

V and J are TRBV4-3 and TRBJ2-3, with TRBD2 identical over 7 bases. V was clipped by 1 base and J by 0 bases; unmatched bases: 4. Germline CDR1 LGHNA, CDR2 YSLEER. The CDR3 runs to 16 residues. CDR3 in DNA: TGCGCCAGCAGCCAAGGTACTAGCGCCAGCACAGATACGCAGTATTTT. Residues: CASSQGTSASTDTQYF.

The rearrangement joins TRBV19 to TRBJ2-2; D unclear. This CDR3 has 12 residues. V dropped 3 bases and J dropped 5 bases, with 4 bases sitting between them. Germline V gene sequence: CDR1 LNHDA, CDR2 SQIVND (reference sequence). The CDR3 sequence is CASSIETGELFF. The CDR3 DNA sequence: TGTGCCAGTAGTATCGAAACCGGGGAGCTGTTTTTT. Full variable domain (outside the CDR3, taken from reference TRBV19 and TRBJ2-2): DGGITQSPKYLFRKEGQNVTLSCEQNLNHDAMYWYRQDPGQGLRLIYYSQIVNDFQKGDIAEGYSVSREKKESFPLTVTSAQKNPTAFYLCASSIETGELFFGEGSRLTVL.